This T cell receptor beta chain was observed in a study of CD8+CD57+ T cells in acquired aplastic anemia. For CDR3 and TCR beta VDJ profiling, genomic DNA was the template used. TCRdb reprocessed the reads via MiXCR and lists one record per CDR3 protein. Among 250,000 to 300,000 distinct CDR3 sequences listed, about 56% were seen once. This clonotype was observed a handful of times. Its antigen is as yet unknown. A junction end diverges from the germline sequence, so it may reflect a read error. The length of the CDR3 is 12 residues. Germline V lookup: CDR1 LGHNA, CDR2 YNFKEQ. Study-level findings and limits: A set of twenty-nine CD8+ CDR3 sequences was shared between patients and controls, and these sequences appeared highly expressed in patients.

The TCR comes from a human donor with severe aplastic anemia or a healthy control (not recorded which). Sequenced sample: sorted CD4+, CD8+, or CD8+CD57+ T cells (not recorded which) from PBMCs. V and J are TRBV4-2 and TRBJ2-5; TRBD1 agrees at 8 bases. The DNA for the CDR3 is TGTGCCAGCAGCCCCGGGACAGGAATACAGAACTTC. Amino acid sequence: CASSPGTGIQNF.